Below, one T cell receptor beta chain is given with its context. The sample originates from a study of blood T cell repertoires in COVID-19. Study as a whole: Sites in the United States, Italy and Spain provided acute and convalescent COVID-19 samples. T cells, B-cell-depleted T cells, or PBMCs provided the cDNA or gDNA that served as material.

In the authors' workflow: Quantification of nucleated cells was approximated via reference gene primer amplification. Here immunoSEQ multiplex PCR was the method, and the copy in TCRdb shows in-frame clones only, minus some. V and J calls and clone size are as listed in that table; D and trimming were resolved from the DNA. The repertoire consists of about 42,000 clones, with roughly nine tenths occurring once and the leading ten covering around 8.5%. The germline CDR1 and CDR2 sequences are WNHNN and SYGVQD (reference sequence). The germline V and J ends were trimmed by 2 bases and 6 bases, with 15 bases remaining between them. This CDR3 has 15 amino acids.

The chain has TRBV10-1 and TRBJ2-3; possibly TRBD1 for D (6 bases). The clonotype originates from a man aged 30 to 39 with active or convalescent COVID-19. Material: peripheral blood. Here the CDR3 DNA reads TGCGCCAGCAGTGAGCAGGGACACAAAGGGGATACGCAGTATTTT. Its translation is CASSEQGHKGDTQYF.